One and the same sample provided the 26 T cell receptor beta chains below, sequenced in a study of blood T cell repertoires in COVID-19. The assay was immunoSEQ multiplex PCR, and TCRdb's table has in-frame clones only and misses some. This table has 180,000 or so clones, about 80% appearing once. The sequencing input was peripheral blood. The receptors were gathered from a woman in her 70s with acute or convalescent COVID-19.

The chain links TRBV5-1 to TRBJ2-3, with D perhaps TRBD2 (5 bases). V lost 1 base to trimming and J lost 4 bases, with 19 bases between them. Looked up from germline, CDR1 is SGHRS and CDR2 is YFSETQ. This CDR3 contains 17 residues. CDR3 sequence reads: CASSLYPRQAGSDTQYF. Here the CDR3 DNA reads TGCGCCAGCAGCTTGTATCCCCGGCAGGCGGGCTCAGATACGCAGTATTTT.

The chain recombines TRBV5-1 with TRBJ2-5; 7 positions match TRBD1. The CDR3 runs 16 residues. In germline, CDR1 is SGHRS, CDR2 YFSETQ. V trimming: 0 bases; J trimming: 3 bases; junction bases outside the gene matches: 8. CDR3 region: CASSLVGTDREETQYF. In DNA, the CDR3 is TGCGCCAGCAGCTTGGTCGGGACAGACAGGGAAGAGACCCAGTACTTC.

This clone was observed a handful of times. The rearrangement uses TRBV4-3 and TRBJ1-4, with D unresolved. Between the trimmed V and J ends, which lost 0 bases and 4 bases, there was a span of 9 bases. The germline gives CDR1 LGHNA, CDR2 YSLEER. This CDR3 contains 15 residues. The CDR3 spells CASSQDGRVNEKLFF. The DNA of the CDR3 is TGCGCCAGCAGCCAAGATGGGCGTGTTAATGAAAAACTGTTTTTT.

The chain has TRBV2 and TRBJ1-6; D unresolved. V was pared by 6 bases and J by 14 bases, with 14 bases between. This CDR3 is 12 amino acids long. The germline CDR1 and CDR2 sequences are SNHLY and FYNNEI. The CDR3 nucleotides are TGTGCCAGCAGCCCTATACAGTATTCCCTCCACTTT. As protein: CASSPIQYSLHF.

The chain employs TRBV2 and TRBJ1-1; 9 bases line up with TRBD1. J gave up 8 bases and V 6 bases, and 7 bases lay outside the gene matches. Germline V gene lookup returns CDR1 SNHLY and CDR2 FYNNEI. The CDR3 contains 13 residues. CDR3 sequence (DNA): TGTGCCAGCAGAGTGGGGACAGGGCTCGAAGCTTTCTTT. The encoded protein is CASRVGTGLEAFF.

V gene TRBV19 combines with J gene TRBJ1-2; 8 bases line up with TRBD1. After removal of 3 bases from V and 6 bases from J, the junction contained 3 bases not matched to a gene. The CDR3 has 13 residues. Germline values: CDR1 LNHDA, CDR2 SQIVND (reference sequence). CDR3 in DNA: TGTGCCAGTAGTATGACAGGGGCGGATGGCTACACCTTC. Its translation: CASSMTGADGYTF.

V gene TRBV11-2 combines with J gene TRBJ2-1, with TRBD2 matching 7 bases. The germline V gene encodes CDR1 SGHAT and CDR2 FQNNGV. V was pared by 1 base and J by 5 bases, with 11 bases of the junction left unmatched. CDR3 length: 17 amino acids. The CDR3: CASSLVPRLATNNEQFF. In DNA, the CDR3 is TGTGCCAGCAGCTTAGTGCCCCGACTAGCAACTAACAATGAGCAGTTCTTC.

CDR3 in amino acids: CASSQEAPSGVDQPQHF. CDR3 DNA sequence: TGCGCCAGCAGCCAAGAAGCCCCATCAGGGGTTGATCAGCCCCAGCATTTT. The chain employs TRBV4-3 and TRBJ1-5, with D possibly matching TRBD1 (6 bases). The CDR3 spans 17 residues. Germline assignment: CDR1 LGHNA and CDR2 YSLEER. Trimming took 0 bases from V and 5 from J, leaving 17 bases between them.

The chain recombines TRBV11-2 with TRBJ1-2; D not resolved. Trimming cost V 6 bases and J 4 bases, with 12 bases left between them. CDR3 length: 13 amino acids. CDR1 is SGHAT and CDR2 is FQNNGV in the germline V gene. CDR3 loop: CASSSTGSYGYTF. The CDR3 DNA reads TGTGCCAGCAGTAGTACCGGTTCCTATGGCTACACCTTC. The variable domain in full, with the rest retrieved from reference TRBV11-2 and TRBJ1-2, is EAGVAQSPRYKIIEKRQSVAFWCNPISGHATLYWYQQILGQGPKLLIQFQNNGVVDDSQLPKDRFSAERLKGVDSTLKIQPAKLEDSAVYLCASSSTGSYGYTFGSGTRLTVV.

The sample holds a few counts of this clone. The chain recombines TRBV19 with TRBJ1-1; 7 bases match TRBD1. V lost 9 bases to trimming and J lost 0 bases; unmatched junction nucleotides: 10. The CDR3 extends over 15 amino acids. Germline V CDR1 and CDR2: LNHDA, SQIVND (reference sequence). The CDR3 sequence is CARENRGGMNTEAFF. The CDR3 DNA is TGTGCCAGGGAAAACAGAGGGGGCATGAACACTGAAGCTTTCTTT. The full variable domain, its missing parts supplied by reference TRBV19 and TRBJ1-1, is DGGITQSPKYLFRKEGQNVTLSCEQNLNHDAMYWYRQDPGQGLRLIYYSQIVNDFQKGDIAEGYSVSREKKESFPLTVTSAQKNPTAFYLCARENRGGMNTEAFFGQGTRLTVV.

The chain couples TRBV5-5 to TRBJ2-1; TRBD2 matches at 8 bases. This CDR3 comprises 16 residues. The germline V gene has CDR1 SGHKS and CDR2 YYEKEE (reference sequence). The V segment lost 1 base and the J segment 4 bases; nucleotides outside the gene matches: 7. CDR3: CASSLLTGGVYNEQFF. The CDR3 DNA reads as TGTGCCAGCAGCTTGCTAACCGGGGGGGTTTACAATGAGCAGTTCTTC.

V and J are TRBV7-8 and TRBJ1-6, with unresolved D. CDR1 and CDR2 (germline): SGHVS, FQNEAQ. The length of the CDR3 is 15 residues. Trimming pared 1 base from V and 7 bases from J, leaving 11 bases between. In DNA form, the CDR3 reads TGTGCCAGCAGCTTAGTGGAGGGAAGCAATTCACCCCTCCACTTT. It is translated as CASSLVEGSNSPLHF.

CDR3 residues: CASSLWPGQENGYTF. The CDR3 DNA follows: TGCGCCAGCAGCTTATGGCCGGGACAGGAGAATGGCTACACCTTC. V gene TRBV5-1 combines with J gene TRBJ1-2; TRBD1 aligns across 8 bases. Germline loops: CDR1 SGHRS, CDR2 YFSETQ. The ends lost 2 bases at V and 6 bases at J; junction bases unmatched: 9. The CDR3 is 15 residues long.

The CDR3 spells CASSAGTGIGELFF. The CDR3 nucleotides are TGTGCCAGCAGCGCCGGGACAGGGATTGGGGAGCTGTTTTTT. The chain combines TRBV3-1 (or the pseudogene TRBV3-2) with TRBJ2-2; the match to TRBD1 covers 9 bases. Looked up from germline, CDR1 is LGHDT and CDR2 is YNNKEL (reference sequence). This CDR3 comprises 14 residues. J gave up 8 bases and V 5 bases, and 6 bases lay outside the gene matches.

This clone was seen only a few times. This rearrangement joins TRBV10-1 to TRBJ1-2; the match to TRBD1 covers 7 bases. The CDR3 has 14 amino acids. The J segment lost 4 bases and the V segment lost 0 bases, leaving 2 bases of the junction unmatched. Germline CDR1 WNHNN, CDR2 SYGVQD (reference sequence). This CDR3 is CASSESGQPYGYTF. Here the CDR3 DNA reads TGCGCCAGCAGTGAGTCGGGACAGCCCTATGGCTACACCTTC.

The J gene is TRBJ2-7, the V gene TRBV5-6; D possibly corresponds to TRBD2 (6 bases). CDR3 length equals 14 residues. V was clipped by 3 bases and J by 2 bases, with 12 bases between them. Germline CDR1 and CDR2: SGHDT and YYEEEE. This CDR3 is CASSSGEEAYEQYF. The CDR3, as DNA: TGTGCCAGCAGCTCGGGAGAGGAGGCCTACGAGCAGTACTTC. Based on the CDR3 plus reference TRBV5-6 and TRBJ2-7, the full variable domain is DAGVTQSPTHLIKTRGQQVTLRCSPKSGHDTVSWYQQALGQGPQFIFQYYEEEERQRGNFPDRFSGHQFPNYSSELNVNALLLGDSALYLCASSSGEEAYEQYFGPGTRLTVT.

The chain couples TRBV7-2 to TRBJ2-5; 9 bases line up with TRBD2. Germline lookup yields CDR1 SGHTA and CDR2 FQGNSA. Trimming cost V 4 bases and J 4 bases; bases outside gene matches: 7. This CDR3 comprises 15 residues. The CDR3, as DNA: TGTGCCAGCAGCTACAGGAGCGGGGGGTCAGAGACCCAGTACTTC. Translation: CASSYRSGGSETQYF.

This sequence joins TRBV6-5 and TRBJ1-5, with a tentative D call TRBD1 (6 bases). V was clipped by 8 bases and J by 6 bases, with 17 bases between them. The CDR3 has 14 amino acids. The V gene's germline CDR1 is MNHEY and CDR2 SVGAGI. This CDR3 reads CASGRRGGGQPQHF. In nucleotides, the CDR3 is TGTGCCAGCGGCAGGCGGGGGGGCGGTCAGCCCCAGCATTTT.

The J gene is TRBJ2-7, the V gene TRBV6-1; no clear D gene. There are 14 residues in the CDR3. The germline gives CDR1 MNHNS, CDR2 SASEGT. The V gene lost 2 bases and the J gene lost 0 bases, with 8 bases spanning the gap. The DNA of the CDR3 is TGTGCCAGCAGTGAAACGCGTATCTCCTACGAGCAGTACTTC. This translates into CASSETRISYEQYF.

The chain recombines TRBV4-2 with TRBJ2-1, with 14 nucleotides matching TRBD2. V dropped 8 bases and J dropped 4; count of bases not matched to a gene: 10. CDR1 and CDR2 from the germline V gene are LGHNA and YNFKEQ. The CDR3 has 17 amino acids. The CDR3, as DNA: TGTGCCAGCGGGGGACTAGCGGGGGAAGCCGCTTACAATGAGCAGTTCTTC. Its translation: CASGGLAGEAAYNEQFF.

The rearrangement joins TRBV7-9 to TRBJ1-2, with TRBD1 as a possible D gene (6 bases). Germline V gene data show CDR1 as SEHNR and CDR2 as FQNEAQ (reference sequence). This CDR3 is built from 17 residues. The V end lost 5 bases, the J end lost 1 base, and 20 bases lay between the germline ends. Here the CDR3 reads CASSRHSGTPINYGYTF. The CDR3 bases are TGTGCCAGCAGCCGACATTCCGGGACACCTATTAACTATGGCTACACCTTC.

The chain uses TRBV30 and TRBJ2-7; the match to TRBD2 covers 7 bases. CDR1 is GTSNPN, CDR2 SVGIG, per germline (reference sequence). The CDR3 extends over 11 amino acids. CDR3 sequence (DNA): TGTGCTGGGGGGGAATTCGACGAGCAGTACTTC. Its protein is CAGGEFDEQYF.

The rearrangement uses TRBV7-2 and TRBJ2-1; D remains ambiguous. The CDR3 totals 15 residues. The germline V gene encodes CDR1 SGHTA and CDR2 FQGNSA. Trimming stripped 5 bases from V and 0 bases from J, with 11 bases between. The CDR3 sequence: CASSVGGSSYNEQFF. CDR3 DNA sequence: TGTGCCAGCAGCGTCGGTGGTAGCTCCTACAATGAGCAGTTCTTC.

This rearrangement joins TRBV6-1 to TRBJ1-2; D might be TRBD1 (6 bases). CDR3 length: 13 residues. V was trimmed by 0 bases and J by 6 bases, leaving 8 bases between them. The germline CDR1 and CDR2 sequences are MNHNS and SASEGT. CDR3 region: CASSEAGADGYTF. CDR3 nucleotide sequence: TGTGCCAGCAGTGAAGCGGGGGCGGATGGCTACACCTTC.

The chain links TRBV7-2 to TRBJ2-5, with 10 bases fitting TRBD2. CDR1 SGHTA and CDR2 FQGNSA come from the germline V gene. This CDR3 comprises 15 residues. J gave up 5 bases and V 9 bases, and 12 bases lay outside the gene matches. The CDR3 sequence: CASCRASGRVETQYF. The DNA of the CDR3 is TGTGCCAGTTGCCGGGCTAGCGGGAGAGTTGAGACCCAGTACTTC.

Written as DNA, the CDR3 is TGTGCCAGCACCCCGGGGGACAGTTCCTTAGTTGAGCAGTACTTC. It is translated as CASTPGDSSLVEQYF. The chain uses TRBV28 and TRBJ2-7; possible D gene TRBD1, 7 bases. CDR1 and CDR2 from the germline V gene are MDHEN and SYDVKM. This CDR3 is 15 amino acids long. Trimming shortened V by 7 bases and J by 7 bases, and 23 bases separated the two germline ends. Filled out from reference TRBV28 and TRBJ2-7, the complete variable domain reads DVKVTQSSRYLVKRTGEKVFLECVQDMDHENMFWYRQDPGLGLRLIYFSYDVKMKEKGDIPEGYSVSREKKERFSLILESASTNQTSMYLCASTPGDSSLVEQYFGPGTRLTVT.